Listed here are 26 T cell receptor beta chains from one sample, sequenced in a study of immune evolution from preneoplasia to lung adenocarcinoma. Sequencing was performed with immunoSEQ multiplex PCR; in TCRdb, only in-frame clones are kept and a portion is missing. Of 10,000 or so clones listed, 80% to 90% are singletons. The sample taken for sequencing was FFPE minimally invasive lung adenocarcinoma tissue. Receptor source: a person aged 65-85 years with lung adenocarcinoma.

V gene TRBV7-9 combines with J gene TRBJ2-5; D unclear. V was trimmed by 0 bases and J by 5 bases, leaving 13 bases between them. CDR3 length: 15 residues. CDR1 and CDR2 (germline): SEHNR, FQNEAQ (reference sequence). This chain's CDR3 is CASSLAVSRVETQYF. DNA of the CDR3: TGTGCCAGCAGCTTAGCGGTTTCAAGGGTGGAGACCCAGTACTTC.

The chain carries TRBV2 and TRBJ2-7, with unresolved D. Trimming cost V 6 bases and J 2 bases, with 2 bases left between them. The CDR3 runs 10 residues. Germline CDR1 reads SNHLY; CDR2 reads FYNNEI. Written as DNA, the CDR3 is TGTGCCAGCAGAGCCTACGAGCAGTACTTC. Protein: CASRAYEQYF.

V is TRBV9 and J is TRBJ1-1; unclear D gene. The CDR3 covers 13 residues. Per the germline V gene, CDR1 is SGDLS and CDR2 is YYNGEE. Trimming took 2 bases from V and 0 from J, leaving 5 bases between them. As DNA, the CDR3 is TGTGCCAGCAGCGTCGACGTGAACACTGAAGCTTTCTTT. Translated: CASSVDVNTEAFF.

The rearrangement uses TRBV5-1 and TRBJ1-1; a weak D match, TRBD1 (5 bases). The CDR3 is made up of 16 amino acids. CDR1 is SGHRS and CDR2 is YFSETQ in the germline V gene. Trimming shortened V by 3 bases and J by 0 bases, and 15 bases separated the two germline ends. DNA for the CDR3: TGCGCCAGCAGCTCGGGGGTACCTACAGTGAACACTGAAGCTTTCTTT. It translates to CASSSGVPTVNTEAFF.

The J gene is TRBJ2-3, the V gene TRBV4-1; no definite D call. With 1 base removed from V and 6 bases from J, the gap between germline ends came to 14 bases. This CDR3 contains 15 residues. Germline lookup yields CDR1 MGHRA and CDR2 YSYEKL. CDR3 sequence: CASSQGMAVRDTQYF. The CDR3 DNA is TGCGCCAGCAGCCAAGGAATGGCCGTCCGGGATACGCAGTATTTT.

The chain has TRBV11-3 and TRBJ1-1; D ambiguous. This CDR3 has 13 amino acids. Trimming took off 5 bases at V and 1 base at J, with 8 bases between the two ends. Germline V CDR1 and CDR2: SGHNT, YENEEA. The CDR3: CASSIQPNTEAFF. The DNA for the CDR3 is TGTGCCAGCAGCATTCAACCGAACACTGAAGCTTTCTTT.

The V and J genes are TRBV6-5 and TRBJ2-5; perhaps TRBD1 as D (5 bases). Germline CDR1 reads MNHEY; CDR2 reads SVGAGI. V lost 6 bases and J lost 4, with 12 bases in between. CDR3 length: 13 amino acids. Written as DNA, the CDR3 is TGTGCCAGCAGCCAAAGGCAGGGAGAGACCCAGTACTTC. Amino acids: CASSQRQGETQYF.

The V gene is TRBV2, the J gene TRBJ1-1; D gene ambiguous. The germline CDR1 and CDR2 sequences are SNHLY and FYNNEI. Trimming took 7 bases from V and 5 from J, leaving 14 bases between them. The CDR3 is 13 amino acids. CDR3 bases: TGTGCCAGCACTGACACCCTAGGGACTGAAGCTTTCTTT. Translation: CASTDTLGTEAFF.

This clone was recorded a few times. The rearrangement uses TRBV9 and TRBJ1-1; tentative D call: TRBD1 (6 bases). V dropped 3 bases and J dropped 4 bases, with 13 bases sitting between them. The CDR3 runs to 14 residues. CDR1 and CDR2 (germline): SGDLS, YYNGEE. In DNA form, the CDR3 reads TGTGCCAGCAGCGCAACAGGGCAGGCCACTGAAGCTTTCTTT. Amino acid sequence: CASSATGQATEAFF.

The chain links TRBV12-5 to TRBJ1-5, with 11 nucleotides matching TRBD1. CDR3 length: 15 residues. The J segment lost 2 bases and the V segment lost 4 bases, leaving 1 base of the junction unmatched. Per germline, CDR1 LGHNT and CDR2 FRNRAP. CDR3 DNA: TGTGCTAGTGGTTGGACAGGGGGCGGCAATCAGCCCCAGCATTTT. This encodes CASGWTGGGNQPQHF.

The chain uses TRBV27 and TRBJ2-7, with TRBD1 matching over 8 bases. After removal of 2 bases from V and 2 bases from J, the junction contained 5 bases not matched to a gene. The CDR3 extends over 15 amino acids. From germline, CDR1 is MNHEY and CDR2 SMNVEV (reference sequence). The CDR3 protein is CASSLKQGDTYEQYF. For the CDR3, the DNA is TGTGCCAGCAGTTTAAAACAGGGGGACACCTACGAGCAGTACTTC.

The chain has TRBV6-5 and TRBJ1-1, with D possibly being TRBD1 (6 bases). In germline, CDR1 is MNHEY, CDR2 SVGAGI. The CDR3 extends over 14 amino acids. V lost 6 bases and J lost 4, with 15 bases in between. DNA of the CDR3: TGTGCCAGCAGAAGTTTACAGGGAGGCACTGAAGCTTTCTTT. It codes for CASRSLQGGTEAFF.

This chain uses TRBV5-1 with TRBJ2-5; D possibly matches TRBD1 or TRBD2 (7 bases each). The V end lost 0 bases, the J end lost 5 bases, and 11 bases lay between the germline ends. Germline V lookup: CDR1 SGHRS, CDR2 YFSETQ. The CDR3 totals 14 residues. CDR3 in amino acids: CASSLDRGGETQYF. The CDR3 region has the DNA TGCGCCAGCAGCTTGGACAGGGGAGGGGAGACCCAGTACTTC.

The chain carries TRBV6-5 and TRBJ2-1; D may be TRBD1 (6 bases). This CDR3 is built from 15 residues. The V end was cut by 4 bases, the J end by 9 bases, with 19 bases between. Germline lookup yields CDR1 MNHEY and CDR2 SVGAGI. CDR3 coding DNA: TGTGCCAGCAGTTCCTGGTACCAGGGGAAGGGTGAGCAGTTCTTC. Protein sequence: CASSSWYQGKGEQFF.

This chain uses TRBV5-1 with TRBJ2-3; D remains unclear. Per germline, CDR1 SGHRS and CDR2 YFSETQ. V shed 2 bases and J shed 2 bases, with 12 bases lying between them. The CDR3 extends over 15 amino acids. The CDR3 region is CASSFSLGDTDTQYF. For the CDR3, the DNA is TGCGCCAGCAGCTTCAGCCTTGGTGACACAGATACGCAGTATTTT. Combining the CDR3 with reference TRBV5-1 and TRBJ2-3 gives the whole variable domain KAGVTQTPRYLIKTRGQQVTLSCSPISGHRSVSWYQQTPGQGLQFLFEYFSETQRNKGNFPGRFSGRQFSNSRSEMNVSTLELGDSALYLCASSFSLGDTDTQYFGPGTRLTVL.

The V and J genes are TRBV7-2 and TRBJ1-1, with 7 bases identical to TRBD1. The CDR3 extends over 15 amino acids. After removal of 5 bases from V and 0 bases from J, the junction contained 6 bases not matched to a gene. In germline, CDR1 is SGHTA, CDR2 FQGNSA. This CDR3 reads CASSQGTVMNTEAFF. The CDR3 DNA reads TGTGCCAGCAGCCAAGGGACAGTCATGAACACTGAAGCTTTCTTT.

This chain uses TRBV19 with TRBJ2-1; D may be TRBD2 (5 bases). V was cut by 6 bases and J by 1 base, with 7 bases left in between. Germline-derived CDR1 and CDR2 are LNHDA and SQIVND (reference sequence). This CDR3 comprises 13 residues. CDR3 DNA sequence: TGTGCCAGTAGGGACTTTTCCTACAATGAGCAGTTCTTC. It translates to CASRDFSYNEQFF. Variable domain in full (rest from reference TRBV19 and TRBJ2-1): DGGITQSPKYLFRKEGQNVTLSCEQNLNHDAMYWYRQDPGQGLRLIYYSQIVNDFQKGDIAEGYSVSREKKESFPLTVTSAQKNPTAFYLCASRDFSYNEQFFGPGTRLTVL.

The chain links TRBV14 to TRBJ1-4; no definite D call. Trimming pared 1 base from V and 10 bases from J, leaving 10 bases between. CDR1 SGHDN and CDR2 FVKESK come from the germline V gene. The CDR3 is made up of 13 amino acids. CDR3 loop: CASSQARIGKLFF. As DNA, the CDR3 is TGTGCCAGCAGCCAAGCCCGGATCGGAAAACTGTTTTTT.

A single count supports this clone. V usage is TRBV7-6 and J usage is TRBJ1-2; a possible D gene is TRBD1 (5 bases). The germline gives CDR1 SGHVS, CDR2 FNYEAQ. The CDR3 runs to 13 residues. V shed 5 bases and J shed 3 bases, with 10 bases lying between them. CDR3 DNA: TGTGCCAGCAGCCTGCAAGGGGACTATGGCTACACCTTC. Translated: CASSLQGDYGYTF. Full variable domain (rest looked up from reference TRBV7-6 and TRBJ1-2): GAGVSQSPRYKVTKRGQDVALRCDPISGHVSLYWYRQALGQGPEFLTYFNYEAQQDKSGLPNDRFSAERPEGSISTLTIQRTEQRDSAMYRCASSLQGDYGYTFGSGTRLTVV.

The chain recombines TRBV28 with TRBJ1-4; D is unclear. The CDR3 runs 15 residues. Germline CDR1 reads MDHEN; CDR2 reads SYDVKM. V gave up 2 bases and J gave up 8 bases, with 15 bases separating them. The CDR3, as DNA: TGTGCCAGCAGTTTAATCTTCCCATCGACCGAAAAACTGTTTTTT. Protein sequence: CASSLIFPSTEKLFF. Together with reference TRBV28 and TRBJ1-4, the CDR3 gives the full variable domain: DVKVTQSSRYLVKRTGEKVFLECVQDMDHENMFWYRQDPGLGLRLIYFSYDVKMKEKGDIPEGYSVSREKKERFSLILESASTNQTSMYLCASSLIFPSTEKLFFGSGTQLSVL.

This sequence joins TRBV6-5 and TRBJ2-1, with D possibly TRBD1 on 6 matching bases. V shed 6 bases and J shed 9 bases, with 21 bases lying between them. Germline V gene lookup returns CDR1 MNHEY and CDR2 SVGAGI. The CDR3 totals 15 residues. Written as DNA, the CDR3 is TGTGCCAGCAGCTTCCGGGCCGAGGGGGTCGGTGAGCAGTTCTTC. This sequence encodes CASSFRAEGVGEQFF.

J is TRBJ1-3 and V is TRBV30; the D gene is possibly TRBD1 (6 bases). Trimming cost V 0 bases and J 4 bases, with 13 bases left between them. CDR1 is GTSNPN, CDR2 SVGIG, per germline (reference sequence). This CDR3 is 15 amino acids long. CDR3 residues: CAWSVSGGRGNTIYF. The CDR3 nucleotides are TGTGCCTGGAGTGTATCCGGGGGCAGGGGAAACACCATATATTTT.

The chain combines TRBV25-1 with TRBJ1-1; D is uncertain. This CDR3 spans 14 amino acids. The germline gives CDR1 MGHDK, CDR2 SYGVNS. Trimming took off 3 bases at V and 1 base at J, with 9 bases between the two ends. CDR3 amino acids: CASSDWAENTEAFF. In DNA form, the CDR3 reads TGTGCCAGCAGTGACTGGGCCGAGAACACTGAAGCTTTCTTT.

The CDR3, as DNA: TGTGCCAGCAGCAGACGACAGAGGGTGATTGAAGCTTTCTTT. This translates into CASSRRQRVIEAFF. The genes are TRBV5-6 and TRBJ1-1, with D possibly TRBD1 on 5 matching bases. CDR1 is SGHDT and CDR2 is YYEEEE in the germline V gene. There are 14 residues in the CDR3. V was shortened by 4 bases and J by 7 bases, with 17 bases between the two germline ends.

A few counts support this clone. This chain connects TRBV27 to TRBJ2-7; D not certain. The CDR3 covers 14 residues. The germline CDR1 and CDR2 sequences are MNHEY and SMNVEV (reference sequence). Trimming shortened V by 5 bases and J by 1 base, and 12 bases separated the two germline ends. In nucleotides, the CDR3 is TGTGCCAGCAGTCCTCGGGCTCCGTCCTACGAGCAGTACTTC. This encodes CASSPRAPSYEQYF.

In this sample, this clone turned up once. The CDR3 DNA is TGTGCCAGCAGCTGGAGGACAGGATTTAGCACAGATACGCAGTATTTT. Protein sequence: CASSWRTGFSTDTQYF. This chain links TRBV5-6 with TRBJ2-3, with 7 bases fitting TRBD1. This CDR3 is built from 16 residues. Trimming cost V 3 bases and J 0 bases; bases outside gene matches: 7. Germline values: CDR1 SGHDT, CDR2 YYEEEE.